What follows are 8 T cell receptor beta chains derived from one specimen sequenced in a study of shared clonotypes between healthy human individuals. The method was immunoSEQ multiplex PCR; TCRdb's version includes in-frame clones alone and lacks a portion of them. The table has 300,000 to 400,000 clones, about 74% seen once. The sample was memory CD4+ T cells sorted from blood. Documented subset: CD45RA-negative fraction. Source of these receptors: a man aged 30 to 39 in good health.

This clone was picked up a small number of times. The chain carries TRBV7-2 and TRBJ2-3, with unresolved D. CDR1 and CDR2 from the germline V gene are SGHTA and FQGNSA. Deletions cut 1 base from V and 2 bases from J, with 19 bases between. The CDR3 is 18 amino acids. The DNA for the CDR3 is TGTGCCAGCAGCTTAGGGAGATACGGTCTCCGAACCACAGATACGCAGTATTTT. Protein: CASSLGRYGLRTTDTQYF.

This clone was seen many times. The chain employs TRBV28 and TRBJ2-7, with D possibly matching TRBD2 (6 bases). This CDR3 spans 16 amino acids. CDR1 and CDR2 from the germline V gene are MDHEN and SYDVKM. Trimming took 2 bases from V and 3 from J, leaving 17 bases between them. The CDR3 DNA sequence: TGTGCCAGCAGTTTAACTGGAGGGCCATCGGACTACGAGCAGTACTTC. Its translation is CASSLTGGPSDYEQYF.

The genes are TRBV14 and TRBJ1-2; D uncertain. V lost 3 bases and J lost 5, with 7 bases in between. Germline V lookup: CDR1 SGHDN, CDR2 FVKESK. The CDR3 sequence is 12 residues long. The CDR3 nucleotides are TGTGCCAGCAGCCACAAGCCGTATGGCTACACCTTC. Amino acid sequence: CASSHKPYGYTF. Drawing the rest from reference TRBV14 and TRBJ1-2, the complete variable domain is EAGVTQFPSHSVIEKGQTVTLRCDPISGHDNLYWYRRVMGKEIKFLLHFVKESKQDESGMPNNRFLAERTGGTYSTLKVQPAELEDSGVYFCASSHKPYGYTFGSGTRLTVV.

The chain carries TRBV6-1 and TRBJ2-1; unclear D gene. Trimming stripped 1 base from V and 2 bases from J, with 12 bases between. CDR1 is MNHNS, CDR2 SASEGT, per germline. The CDR3 is 16 amino acids. This CDR3 is CASSEEGRFPYNEQFF. The CDR3 region has the DNA TGTGCCAGCAGTGAAGAAGGACGGTTCCCCTACAATGAGCAGTTCTTC.

The V gene is TRBV5-1, the J gene TRBJ1-2; no reliable D call. Per the germline V gene, CDR1 is SGHRS and CDR2 is YFSETQ. The CDR3 is made up of 12 amino acids. V dropped 0 bases and J dropped 4 bases, with 4 bases sitting between them. In DNA, the CDR3 is TGCGCCAGCAGCTTGGATACCTATGGCTACACCTTC. This codes for CASSLDTYGYTF.

This clone was seen more than once but under ten times. The chain uses TRBV10-3 and TRBJ1-1; D gene uncertain. V was cut by 2 bases and J by 7 bases, with 17 bases left in between. CDR3 length: 15 amino acids. The germline V gene encodes CDR1 ENHRY and CDR2 SYGVKD. CDR3 coding DNA: TGTGCCATCAGTGAGCGGGGAAGGGAACATGGTGAAGCTTTCTTT. Translating it yields CAISERGREHGEAFF.

The DNA for the CDR3 is TGTGCCAGCAGCACAGGGGGGATCGGTCTCGGCGAGCAGTACTTC. Translation: CASSTGGIGLGEQYF. The chain links TRBV2 to TRBJ2-7; TRBD1 matches 8 bases. Looked up from germline, CDR1 is SNHLY and CDR2 is FYNNEI. V was pared by 6 bases and J by 6 bases, with 13 bases of the junction left unmatched. CDR3 length: 15 residues.

Concerning this clone: Other DNA sequences of this sample code for an identical CDR3. The chain links TRBV5-1 to TRBJ2-7; 7 bases align to TRBD1. Germline trimming cut 1 base from V and 4 bases from J; bases unmatched to any gene: 8. The CDR3 sequence is 15 residues long. Germline V lookup: CDR1 SGHRS, CDR2 YFSETQ. DNA for the CDR3: TGCGCCAGCAGCTTGAAGGCAGGGGGTACTTACGAGCAGTACTTC. It is translated as CASSLKAGGTYEQYF.